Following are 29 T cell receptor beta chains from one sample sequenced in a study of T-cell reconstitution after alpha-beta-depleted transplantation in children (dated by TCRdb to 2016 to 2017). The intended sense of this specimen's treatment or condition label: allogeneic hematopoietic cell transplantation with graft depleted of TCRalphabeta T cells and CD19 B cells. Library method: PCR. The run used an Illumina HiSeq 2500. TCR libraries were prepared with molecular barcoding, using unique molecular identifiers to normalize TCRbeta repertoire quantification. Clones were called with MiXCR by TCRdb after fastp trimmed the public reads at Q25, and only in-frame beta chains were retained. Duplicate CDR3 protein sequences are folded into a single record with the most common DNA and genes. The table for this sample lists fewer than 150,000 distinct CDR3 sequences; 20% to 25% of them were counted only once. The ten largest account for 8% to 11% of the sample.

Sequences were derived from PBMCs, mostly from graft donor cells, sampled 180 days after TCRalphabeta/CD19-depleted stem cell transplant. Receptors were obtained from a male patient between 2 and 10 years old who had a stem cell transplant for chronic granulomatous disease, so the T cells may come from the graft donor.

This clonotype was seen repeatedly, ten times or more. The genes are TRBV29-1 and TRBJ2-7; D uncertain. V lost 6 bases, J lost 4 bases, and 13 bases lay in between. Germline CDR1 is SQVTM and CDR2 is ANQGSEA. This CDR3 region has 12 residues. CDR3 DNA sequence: TGCAGCGTCCCACCGGACGGGTACGAGCAGTACTTC. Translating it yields CSVPPDGYEQYF.

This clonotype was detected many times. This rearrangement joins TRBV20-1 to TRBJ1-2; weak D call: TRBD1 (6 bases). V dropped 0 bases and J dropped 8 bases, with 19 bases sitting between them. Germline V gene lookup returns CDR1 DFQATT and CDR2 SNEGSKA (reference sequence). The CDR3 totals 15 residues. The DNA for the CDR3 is TGCAGTGCTAGAGATCCTGGACAGTCGAGGAGGGGCTACACCTTC. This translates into CSARDPGQSRRGYTF.

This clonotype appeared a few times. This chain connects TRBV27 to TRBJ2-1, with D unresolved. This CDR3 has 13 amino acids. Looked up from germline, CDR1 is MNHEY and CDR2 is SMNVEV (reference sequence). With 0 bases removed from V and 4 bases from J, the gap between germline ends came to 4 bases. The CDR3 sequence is CASSLSSYNEQFF. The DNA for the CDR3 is TGTGCCAGCAGTTTATCGAGTTACAATGAGCAGTTCTTC.

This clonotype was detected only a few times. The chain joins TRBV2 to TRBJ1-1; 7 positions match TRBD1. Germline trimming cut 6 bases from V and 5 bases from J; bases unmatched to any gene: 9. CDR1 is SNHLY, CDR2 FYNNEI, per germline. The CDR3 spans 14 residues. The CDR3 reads CASSPDRVITEAFF. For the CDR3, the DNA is TGTGCCAGCAGCCCAGACAGGGTAATTACTGAAGCTTTCTTT.

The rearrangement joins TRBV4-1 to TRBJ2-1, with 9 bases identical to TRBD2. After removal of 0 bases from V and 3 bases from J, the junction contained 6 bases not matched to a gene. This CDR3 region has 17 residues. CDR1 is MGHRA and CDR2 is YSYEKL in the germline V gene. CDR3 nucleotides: TGCGCCAGCAGCCAAGAGTCAGCGGGAGGTATCTACAATGAGCAGTTCTTC. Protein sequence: CASSQESAGGIYNEQFF.

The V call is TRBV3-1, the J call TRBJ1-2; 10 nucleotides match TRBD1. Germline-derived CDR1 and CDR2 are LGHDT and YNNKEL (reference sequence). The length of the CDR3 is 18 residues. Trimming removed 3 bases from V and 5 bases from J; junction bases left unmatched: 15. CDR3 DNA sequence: TGTGCCAGCAGCCAGTTCCGGGACAGGGGCGACATCCATTATGGCTACACCTTC. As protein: CASSQFRDRGDIHYGYTF.

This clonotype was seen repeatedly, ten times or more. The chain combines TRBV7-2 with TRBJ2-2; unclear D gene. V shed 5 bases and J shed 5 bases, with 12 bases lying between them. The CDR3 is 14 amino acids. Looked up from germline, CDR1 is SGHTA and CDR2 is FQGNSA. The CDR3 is CASSALTSTGELFF. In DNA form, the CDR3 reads TGTGCCAGCAGCGCTCTAACGTCTACCGGGGAGCTGTTTTTT.

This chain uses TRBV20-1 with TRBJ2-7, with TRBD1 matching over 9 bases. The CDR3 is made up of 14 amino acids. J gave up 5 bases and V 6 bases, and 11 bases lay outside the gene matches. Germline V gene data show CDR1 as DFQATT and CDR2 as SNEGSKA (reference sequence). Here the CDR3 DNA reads TGCAGTGCCCTCTCCCCGGGGGACAGGGACGAGCAGTACTTC. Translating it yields CSALSPGDRDEQYF.

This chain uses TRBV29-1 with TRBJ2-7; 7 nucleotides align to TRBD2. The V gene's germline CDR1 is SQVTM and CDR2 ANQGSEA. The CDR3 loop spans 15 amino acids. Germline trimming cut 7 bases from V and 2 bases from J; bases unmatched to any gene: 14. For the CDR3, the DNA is TGCAGCGCCGGTGGGCTAGCGGAAATCCCCTACGAGCAGTACTTC. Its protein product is CSAGGLAEIPYEQYF.

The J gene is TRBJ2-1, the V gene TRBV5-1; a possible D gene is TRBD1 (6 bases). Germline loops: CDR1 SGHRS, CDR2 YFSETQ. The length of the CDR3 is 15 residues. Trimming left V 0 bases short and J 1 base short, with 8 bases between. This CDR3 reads CASSLAQGSYNEQFF. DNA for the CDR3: TGCGCCAGCAGCTTGGCTCAGGGGTCCTACAATGAGCAGTTCTTC.

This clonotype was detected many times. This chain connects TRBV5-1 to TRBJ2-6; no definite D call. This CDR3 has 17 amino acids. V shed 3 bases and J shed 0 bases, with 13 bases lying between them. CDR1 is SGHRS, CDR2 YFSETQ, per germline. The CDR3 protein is CASSSGLLTSGANVLTF. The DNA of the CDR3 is TGCGCCAGCAGCTCGGGCCTCCTCACCTCTGGGGCCAACGTCCTGACTTTC.

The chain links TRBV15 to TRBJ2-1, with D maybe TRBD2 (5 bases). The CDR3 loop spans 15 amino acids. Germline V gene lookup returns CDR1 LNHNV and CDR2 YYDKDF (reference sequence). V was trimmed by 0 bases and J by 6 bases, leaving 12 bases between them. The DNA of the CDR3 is TGTGCCACCAGCAGAGATGTGACGGCGGGCAATGAGCAGTTCTTC. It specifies CATSRDVTAGNEQFF.

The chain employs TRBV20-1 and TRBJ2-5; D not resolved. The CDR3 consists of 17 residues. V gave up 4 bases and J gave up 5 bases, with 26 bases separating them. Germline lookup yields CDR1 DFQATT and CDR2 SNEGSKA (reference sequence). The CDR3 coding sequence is TGCAGTGCTACCGGTGCCCACGGCTTGGGTTTCGTGGAGACCCAGTACTTC. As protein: CSATGAHGLGFVETQYF.

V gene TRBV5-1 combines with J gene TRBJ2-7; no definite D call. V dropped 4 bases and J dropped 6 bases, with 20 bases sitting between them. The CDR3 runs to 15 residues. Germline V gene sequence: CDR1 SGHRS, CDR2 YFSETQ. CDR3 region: CASSRDRGGNSEQYF. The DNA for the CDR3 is TGCGCCAGCAGCCGAGATAGAGGCGGAAATTCCGAGCAGTACTTC.

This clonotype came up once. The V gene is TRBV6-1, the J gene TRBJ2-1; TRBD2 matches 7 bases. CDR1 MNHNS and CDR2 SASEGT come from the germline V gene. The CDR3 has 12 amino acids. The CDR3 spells CSGTKSHNEQFF. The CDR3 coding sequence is TGTTCCGGGACTAAGTCCCACAATGAGCAGTTCTTC.

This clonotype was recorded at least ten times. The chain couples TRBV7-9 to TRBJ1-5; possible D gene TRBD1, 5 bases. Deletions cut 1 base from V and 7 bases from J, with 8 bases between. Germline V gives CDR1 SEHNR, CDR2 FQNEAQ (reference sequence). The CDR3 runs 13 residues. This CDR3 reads CASSLGGEQPQHF. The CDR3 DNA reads TGTGCCAGCAGCTTAGGGGGCGAACAGCCCCAGCATTTT.

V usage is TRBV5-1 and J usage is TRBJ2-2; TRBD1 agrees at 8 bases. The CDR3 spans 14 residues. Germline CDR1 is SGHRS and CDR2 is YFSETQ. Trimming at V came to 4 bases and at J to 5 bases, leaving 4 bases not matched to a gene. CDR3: CASSQDRGTGELFF. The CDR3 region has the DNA TGCGCCAGCAGCCAAGACAGGGGAACCGGGGAGCTGTTTTTT.

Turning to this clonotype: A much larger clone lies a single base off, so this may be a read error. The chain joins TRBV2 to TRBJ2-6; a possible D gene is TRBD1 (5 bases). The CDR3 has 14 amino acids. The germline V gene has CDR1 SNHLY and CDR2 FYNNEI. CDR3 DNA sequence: TGTGCCAGCAGTGAAAGCTCTGGGGCCAACGGCCTGACTTTC. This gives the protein CASSESSGANGLTF.

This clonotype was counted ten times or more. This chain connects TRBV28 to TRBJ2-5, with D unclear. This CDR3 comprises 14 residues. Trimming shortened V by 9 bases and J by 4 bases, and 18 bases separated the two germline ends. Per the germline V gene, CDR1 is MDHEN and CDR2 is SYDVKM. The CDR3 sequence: CARRVVLKGETQYF. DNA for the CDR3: TGTGCCAGAAGGGTCGTCTTAAAGGGAGAGACCCAGTACTTC.

The CDR3 bases are TGTGCCAGCAGCTCGGACAGGGGGCGCAATGAGCAGTTCTTC. Encoded protein: CASSSDRGRNEQFF. V usage is TRBV7-2 and J usage is TRBJ2-1, with TRBD1 matching 11 bases. Germline CDR1 reads SGHTA; CDR2 reads FQGNSA. Unmatched junction bases numbered 2, after V lost 4 bases and J lost 6 bases. The CDR3 has 14 amino acids.

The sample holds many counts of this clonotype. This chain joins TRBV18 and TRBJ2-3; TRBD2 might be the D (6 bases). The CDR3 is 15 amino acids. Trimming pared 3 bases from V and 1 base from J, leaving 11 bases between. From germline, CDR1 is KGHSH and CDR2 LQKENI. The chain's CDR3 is CASSPLSGRTDTQYF. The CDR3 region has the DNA TGTGCCAGCTCACCTCTGAGCGGGCGCACAGATACGCAGTATTTT.

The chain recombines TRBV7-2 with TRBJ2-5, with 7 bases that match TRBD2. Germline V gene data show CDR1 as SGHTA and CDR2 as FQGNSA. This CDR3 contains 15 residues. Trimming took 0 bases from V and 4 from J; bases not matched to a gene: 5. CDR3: CASSLAGRSGETQYF. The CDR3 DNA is TGTGCCAGCAGCTTAGCCGGGAGGAGCGGAGAGACCCAGTACTTC.

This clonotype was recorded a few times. CDR3 sequence (DNA): TGTGCCAGCAGTTTACGGGAGTGGGTCCAGGTCCCAGAGGCTTTCTTT. This sequence encodes CASSLREWVQVPEAFF. V gene TRBV12-3 or TRBV12-4 combines with J gene TRBJ1-1; unclear D gene. The CDR3 has 16 amino acids. V shed 2 bases and J shed 11 bases, with 24 bases lying between them.

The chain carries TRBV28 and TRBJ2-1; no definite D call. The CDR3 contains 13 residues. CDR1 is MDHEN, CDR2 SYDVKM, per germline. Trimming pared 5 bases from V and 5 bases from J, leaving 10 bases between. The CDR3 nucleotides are TGTGCCAGCAGTCCCTGGAAAAACAATGAGCAGTTCTTC. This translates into CASSPWKNNEQFF.

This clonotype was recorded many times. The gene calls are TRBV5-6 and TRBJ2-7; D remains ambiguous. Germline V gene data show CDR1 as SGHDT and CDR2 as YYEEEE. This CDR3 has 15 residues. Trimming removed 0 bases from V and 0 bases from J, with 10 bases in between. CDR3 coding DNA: TGTGCCAGCAGCTTGGAACCACGCACCTCCTACGAGCAGTACTTC. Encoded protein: CASSLEPRTSYEQYF.

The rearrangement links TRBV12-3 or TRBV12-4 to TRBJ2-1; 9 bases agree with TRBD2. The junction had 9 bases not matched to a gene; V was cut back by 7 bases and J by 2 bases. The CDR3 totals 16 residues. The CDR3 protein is CASKISGRGPYNEQFF. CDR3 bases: TGTGCCAGCAAAATTAGCGGGAGAGGCCCCTACAATGAGCAGTTCTTC.

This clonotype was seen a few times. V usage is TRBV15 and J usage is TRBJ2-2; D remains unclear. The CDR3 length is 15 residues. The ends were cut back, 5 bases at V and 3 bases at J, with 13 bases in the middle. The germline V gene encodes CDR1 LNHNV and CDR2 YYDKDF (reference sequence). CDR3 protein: CATSGILTHTGELFF. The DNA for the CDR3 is TGTGCCACCAGCGGAATTCTCACACACACCGGGGAGCTGTTTTTT.

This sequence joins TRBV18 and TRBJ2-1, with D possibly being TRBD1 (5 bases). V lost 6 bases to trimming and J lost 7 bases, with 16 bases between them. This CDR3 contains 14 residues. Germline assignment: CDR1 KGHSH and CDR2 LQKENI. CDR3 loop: CASSLSAGRNEQFF. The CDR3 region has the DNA TGTGCCAGCTCCCTTTCGGCAGGGCGGAATGAGCAGTTCTTC.

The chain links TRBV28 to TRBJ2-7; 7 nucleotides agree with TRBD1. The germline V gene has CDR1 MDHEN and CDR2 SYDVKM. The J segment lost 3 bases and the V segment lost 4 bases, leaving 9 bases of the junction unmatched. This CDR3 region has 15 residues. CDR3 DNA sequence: TGTGCCAGCAGTTCCCCGACAGGGTTTTACTACGAGCAGTACTTC. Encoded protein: CASSSPTGFYYEQYF. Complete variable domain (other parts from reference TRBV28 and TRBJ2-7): DVKVTQSSRYLVKRTGEKVFLECVQDMDHENMFWYRQDPGLGLRLIYFSYDVKMKEKGDIPEGYSVSREKKERFSLILESASTNQTSMYLCASSSPTGFYYEQYFGPGTRLTVT.